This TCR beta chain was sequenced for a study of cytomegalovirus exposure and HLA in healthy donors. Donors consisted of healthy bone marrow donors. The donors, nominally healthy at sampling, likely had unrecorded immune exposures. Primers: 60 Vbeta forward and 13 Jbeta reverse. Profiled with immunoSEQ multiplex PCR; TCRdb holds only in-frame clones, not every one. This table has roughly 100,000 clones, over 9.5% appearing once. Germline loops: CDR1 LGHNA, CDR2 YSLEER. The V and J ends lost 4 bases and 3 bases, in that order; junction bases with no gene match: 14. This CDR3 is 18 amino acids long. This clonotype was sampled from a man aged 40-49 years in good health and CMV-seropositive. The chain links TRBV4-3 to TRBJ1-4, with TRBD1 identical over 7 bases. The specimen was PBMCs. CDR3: CASSPRDSPSEPNEKLFF. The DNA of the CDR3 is TGCGCCAGCAGCCCCCGGGACAGCCCGTCAGAACCTAATGAAAAACTGTTTTTT.